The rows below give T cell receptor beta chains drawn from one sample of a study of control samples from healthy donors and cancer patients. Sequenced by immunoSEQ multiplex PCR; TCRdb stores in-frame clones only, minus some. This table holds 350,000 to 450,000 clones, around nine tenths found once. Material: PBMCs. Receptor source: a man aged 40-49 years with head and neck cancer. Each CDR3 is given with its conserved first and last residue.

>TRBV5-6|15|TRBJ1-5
CASSLTLGGNQPQHF
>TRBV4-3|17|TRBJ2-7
CASSQGAGQGPYYEQYF
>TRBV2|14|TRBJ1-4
CASSIQGSNEKLFF
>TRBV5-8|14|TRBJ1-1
CASSRTGEGTEAFF
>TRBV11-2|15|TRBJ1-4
CASSSLQGAAEKLFF
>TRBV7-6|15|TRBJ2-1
CASSASGRVENEQFF
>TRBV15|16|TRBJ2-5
CATSSEAGGQWKTQYF
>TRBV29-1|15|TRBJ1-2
CSVNPPGQGSNGYTF
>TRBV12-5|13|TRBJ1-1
CASGLGRNTEAFF
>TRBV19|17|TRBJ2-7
CASSIAPEVQGLREQYF
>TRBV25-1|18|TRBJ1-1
CASSERSPGGAVNTEAFF
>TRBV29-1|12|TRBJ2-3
CSGSWGTDTQYF
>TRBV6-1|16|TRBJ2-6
CASSESQGSGANVLTF
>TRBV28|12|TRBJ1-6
CASSLLNSPLHF
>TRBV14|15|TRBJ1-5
CASSQRTASNQPQHF
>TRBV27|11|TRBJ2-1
CASSYGREQFF
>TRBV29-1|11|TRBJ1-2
CSAEKVPGYTF
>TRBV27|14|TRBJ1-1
CASSYAGGDTEAFF
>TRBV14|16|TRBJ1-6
CASSQLRGQYNSPLHF
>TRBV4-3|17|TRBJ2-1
CASSPANGAGRYNEQFF
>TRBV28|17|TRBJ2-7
CASSSLLTSPGDYEQYF
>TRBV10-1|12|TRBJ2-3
CASSAFNTAQYF
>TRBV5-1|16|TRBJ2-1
CASSLDVAYAYNEQFF
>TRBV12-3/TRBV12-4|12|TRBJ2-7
CASSLVYYEQYF
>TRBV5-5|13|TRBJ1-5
CASSLQGDQPQHF